This T cell receptor beta chain originates from a study of blood T cell repertoires in COVID-19. For the study at large: The United States, Italy and Spain supplied acute and convalescent COVID-19 samples.

In terms of age and location, participants ranged from roughly 18 to 95 years and lived in about 25 US areas. Under the authors' procedure: Estimation of nucleated cell counts was performed using reference gene primer amplification. The repertoire was sequenced with immunoSEQ multiplex PCR; TCRdb's copy has only in-frame clones and lacks some. V, J and clone size reflect that table, while D and trimming were determined from the DNA. The data show roughly 210,000 clones, 87% seen once. Germline lookup yields CDR1 MDHEN and CDR2 SYDVKM. The CDR3 totals 15 residues. V shed 6 bases and J 0 bases; nucleotides not matched to a gene: 8.

The clonotype was recovered from a man younger than 40 in a cohort exposed to, infected with or recovered from COVID-19 (not recorded which). This chain uses TRBV28 with TRBJ2-7; 7 nucleotides agree with TRBD2. The sequenced material came from PBMCs or T cells enriched from blood (not recorded which). The CDR3 bases are TGTGCCAGCAGGGGGGAGGGTTTCGGCTCCTACGAGCAGTACTTC. Translation: CASRGEGFGSYEQYF.